This TCR beta chain was captured in a study of blood T cell repertoires in COVID-19. Study summary: Both acute and convalescent COVID-19 samples were obtained from the United States, Italy and Spain. PBMCs, B-cell-depleted T cells, or T cells provided the cDNA or gDNA that made up the material.

In the original processing: The authors estimated nucleated cell counts from reference gene primer amplification. Method: immunoSEQ multiplex PCR; TCRdb's copy keeps in-frame clones and lacks some. The DNA gave D and trimming, while V, J and clone size come from that table. The data contain around 80,000 clones, approximately 80% of them seen just once; the ten biggest clones take up 9%. This receptor was obtained from a human donor in a cohort sampled during active COVID-19. Sequenced input: peripheral blood.

CDR3 residues: CASSLGLAGATYEQYF. In DNA form, the CDR3 reads TGTGCCAGCAGCTTAGGGCTAGCGGGAGCCACCTACGAGCAGTACTTC. This sequence joins TRBV7-2 and TRBJ2-7; 10 bases are shared with TRBD2. The V gene end was trimmed by 1 base and the J gene end by 2 bases; junction bases not matched to a gene: 5. The CDR3 loop spans 16 amino acids. Germline-derived CDR1 and CDR2 are SGHTA and FQGNSA.